Presented here are 19 T cell receptor beta chains from one specimen sequenced in a study of T cells in Graves' hyperthyroidism and ophthalmopathy. The investigators amplified TCR beta CDR3 regions from RNA transcripts. The TCR CDR3 was amplified in a first-round RT-PCR using the HTBI primer set. TCRdb fed the multiplex PCR reads into MiXCR, producing one record per CDR3 protein. The sample shows 500,000 to 600,000 distinct CDR3 sequences, around 50% of them seen only once. Material for sequencing was peripheral blood or thyroid tissue (not recorded which). The receptors originated from an adult woman with Graves' disease, either hyperthyroidism or ophthalmopathy (not recorded which).

This clonotype was seen a handful of times. The J gene is TRBJ2-2, the V gene TRBV28, with D hard to call. V was cut by 8 bases and J by 6 bases, with 16 bases left in between. Germline values: CDR1 MDHEN, CDR2 SYDVKM. The CDR3 has 14 residues. The CDR3 DNA sequence: TGTGCCAGCCAAGATGTCGGGTCGGCCGGGGAGCTGTTTTTT. Encoded protein: CASQDVGSAGELFF.

This clonotype was recorded at least ten times. The rearrangement joins TRBV4-3 to TRBJ2-5; no reliable D call. This CDR3 spans 15 amino acids. The V gene lost 0 bases and the J gene lost 5 bases, with 13 bases spanning the gap. In germline, CDR1 is LGHNA, CDR2 YSLEER. The CDR3 DNA is TGCGCCAGCAGCCAAGAGTTTACGGGTCTCGAGACCCAGTACTTC. Translated: CASSQEFTGLETQYF.

The chain links TRBV7-3 to TRBJ1-1; D is uncertain. The CDR3 loop spans 15 amino acids. Germline CDR1 SGHTA, CDR2 FQGTGA. V was cut by 1 base and J by 4 bases, with 13 bases left in between. This CDR3 reads CASSLSGVASTEAFF. The CDR3, as DNA: TGTGCCAGCAGCTTAAGTGGGGTCGCGTCCACTGAAGCTTTCTTT.

The J gene is TRBJ1-1, the V gene TRBV29-1; D ambiguous. This CDR3 is 16 amino acids long. V dropped 1 base and J dropped 0 bases, with 15 bases sitting between them. CDR1 and CDR2 from the germline V gene are SQVTM and ANQGSEA. The chain's CDR3 is CSVEGLIHRMNTEAFF. In DNA form, the CDR3 reads TGCAGCGTTGAAGGTCTAATCCACCGCATGAACACTGAAGCTTTCTTT.

This clonotype was counted between two and nine times. V usage is TRBV29-1 and J usage is TRBJ2-2; D possibly matches TRBD1 or TRBD2 (7 bases each). Trimming pared 6 bases from V and 2 bases from J, leaving 16 bases between. The CDR3 consists of 15 residues. CDR1 and CDR2 from the germline V gene are SQVTM and ANQGSEA. The CDR3: CSVPRGGFNTGELFF. As DNA, the CDR3 is TGCAGCGTACCCAGGGGGGGCTTTAACACCGGGGAGCTGTTTTTT.

The rearrangement joins TRBV14 to TRBJ2-1, with D uncertain. Germline V lookup: CDR1 SGHDN, CDR2 FVKESK. Trimming removed 1 base from V and 7 bases from J, with 11 bases in between. The length of the CDR3 is 14 residues. This CDR3 reads CASSQAFGLNEQFF. The CDR3 DNA reads as TGTGCCAGCAGCCAAGCCTTTGGCTTGAATGAGCAGTTCTTC.

This clonotype was seen repeatedly, ten times or more. V gene TRBV5-5 combines with J gene TRBJ2-2; the D gene is possibly TRBD2 (6 bases). V lost 2 bases and J lost 1, with 6 bases in between. The germline CDR1 and CDR2 sequences are SGHKS and YYEKEE (reference sequence). This CDR3 region has 14 residues. The CDR3 loop is CASSFGGNTGELFF. CDR3 coding DNA: TGTGCCAGCAGCTTCGGGGGGAACACCGGGGAGCTGTTTTTT.

The chain is built from TRBV7-2 and TRBJ2-7, with D unclear. The CDR3 extends over 14 amino acids. Germline V gene lookup returns CDR1 SGHTA and CDR2 FQGNSA. Trimming stripped 2 bases from V and 0 bases from J, with 8 bases between. In nucleotides, the CDR3 is TGTGCCAGCAGCTTATACCCCGGCTCCTACGAGCAGTACTTC. It encodes CASSLYPGSYEQYF.

The V and J genes are TRBV10-3 and TRBJ1-2; D unclear. CDR1 is ENHRY and CDR2 is SYGVKD in the germline V gene. CDR3 length: 13 residues. Trimming took 10 bases from V and 7 from J, leaving 19 bases between them. CDR3: CATGKAGVGGYTF. The CDR3 nucleotides are TGTGCCACCGGGAAAGCGGGCGTGGGTGGCTACACCTTC.

This clonotype was seen only a few times. This chain joins TRBV7-2 and TRBJ1-6; a weak D match, TRBD1 (6 bases). The CDR3 runs to 13 residues. The ends were cut back, 5 bases at V and 7 bases at J, with 9 bases in the middle. Germline V gene data show CDR1 as SGHTA and CDR2 as FQGNSA. The CDR3 spells CASSITGNSPLHF. The DNA of the CDR3 is TGTGCCAGCAGCATAACAGGGAATTCACCCCTCCACTTT.

This chain connects TRBV29-1 to TRBJ2-7; 7 bases are a match to TRBD2. J gave up 7 bases and V 4 bases, and 13 bases lay outside the gene matches. Germline V gene data show CDR1 as SQVTM and CDR2 as ANQGSEA. The CDR3 has 14 residues. The CDR3 DNA is TGCAGCGTTGGCGGGTGGGGGGGAGGCCCTGAGCAGTACTTC. It yields the protein CSVGGWGGGPEQYF.

The table lists this clonotype with many counts. The chain joins TRBV10-3 to TRBJ1-6; tentative D call: TRBD1 (6 bases). Germline V lookup: CDR1 ENHRY, CDR2 SYGVKD. V shed 3 bases and J shed 9 bases, with 12 bases lying between them. The CDR3 length is 14 residues. CDR3 sequence: CAISDRGFSSPLHF. For the CDR3, the DNA is TGTGCCATCAGTGACAGGGGATTTAGTTCACCCCTCCACTTT.

This clonotype was detected ten times or more. The chain uses TRBV29-1 and TRBJ2-7; D call uncertain. This CDR3 contains 14 residues. Germline assignment: CDR1 SQVTM and CDR2 ANQGSEA. The germline V and J ends were trimmed by 1 base and 9 bases, with 19 bases remaining between them. The chain's CDR3 is CSVEVNRQRGGQYF. The CDR3 DNA is TGCAGCGTTGAAGTTAATAGGCAAAGAGGTGGGCAGTACTTC.

The V gene is TRBV5-1, the J gene TRBJ2-7; D is unresolved. The CDR3 runs 13 residues. The germline V and J ends were trimmed by 4 bases and 4 bases, with 12 bases remaining between them. Germline V gene sequence: CDR1 SGHRS, CDR2 YFSETQ. Here the CDR3 DNA reads TGCGCCAGCAGCGCACGCACCAGTTACGAGCAGTACTTC. Amino acids: CASSARTSYEQYF. Variable domain in full (rest from reference TRBV5-1 and TRBJ2-7): KAGVTQTPRYLIKTRGQQVTLSCSPISGHRSVSWYQQTPGQGLQFLFEYFSETQRNKGNFPGRFSGRQFSNSRSEMNVSTLELGDSALYLCASSARTSYEQYFGPGTRLTVT.

The V gene is TRBV6-1, the J gene TRBJ2-5, with a tentative D call TRBD1 (5 bases). With 6 bases removed from V and 4 bases from J, the gap between germline ends came to 9 bases. The germline CDR1 and CDR2 sequences are MNHNS and SASEGT. CDR3 size: 12 residues. DNA for the CDR3: TGTGCCAGCAGCGAGACAGCAGAGACCCAGTACTTC. Protein product: CASSETAETQYF.

The CDR3 DNA sequence: TGTGCCAGCAGCCTAACTCCGGGAGGTGTGACCCAGTACTTC. Translating gives CASSLTPGGVTQYF. This chain connects TRBV7-4 to TRBJ2-5; 7 nucleotides align to TRBD2. V trimming: 5 bases; J trimming: 7 bases; junction bases outside the gene matches: 10. CDR1 SGHVT and CDR2 SQSDAQ come from the germline V gene. This CDR3 is 14 amino acids long.

This clonotype has a count of ten or more. The rearrangement links TRBV19 to TRBJ1-5; 9 bases map to TRBD1. CDR3 length: 13 residues. Germline CDR1 is LNHDA and CDR2 is SQIVND (reference sequence). Germline trimming cut 6 bases from V and 6 bases from J; bases unmatched to any gene: 3. CDR3 nucleotides: TGTGCCAGTAGGGACAGGGGTTTTCAGCCCCAGCATTTT. This codes for CASRDRGFQPQHF.

V gene TRBV7-2 combines with J gene TRBJ1-1; D may be TRBD1 (5 bases). CDR3 size: 13 residues. Germline V gene sequence: CDR1 SGHTA, CDR2 FQGNSA. Trimming removed 5 bases from V and 11 bases from J, with 18 bases in between. Here the CDR3 DNA reads TGTGCCAGCAGCCAAACCCTGTTTGGGGGGGCTTTCTTT. It translates to CASSQTLFGGAFF. The whole variable domain, remainder taken from reference TRBV7-2 and TRBJ1-1, is GAGVSQSPSNKVTEKGKDVELRCDPISGHTALYWYRQSLGQGLEFLIYFQGNSAPDKSGLPSDRFSAERTGGSVSTLTIQRTQQEDSAVYLCASSQTLFGGAFFGQGTRLTVV.

This clonotype showed up just a few times. One end of the junction is discordant with germline, which a read error may explain. CDR3 in DNA: TGTGCCAGCAGCAGTTACGGACAGGCGGGGGTAACCCTGTACTTC. Its translation: CASSSYGQAGVTLYF. The genes are TRBV14 and TRBJ2-5; possibly TRBD1 or TRBD2 for D (7 bases each). This CDR3 has 15 residues. The germline V gene encodes CDR1 SGHDN and CDR2 FVKESK.